This is a list of T cell receptor beta chains from one sample in a study of CD8 T cells in Susac syndrome. TCRdb analysed the immunoSEQ multiplex PCR reads with MiXCR anew, one entry per CDR3 protein. The table shows around 140,000 distinct CDR3 sequences, with just under 95% occurring only once. Specimen: CD4+ T cells from PBMCs. The receptors were sampled from a human donor with Susac syndrome. Both conserved end residues are part of each CDR3. D genes are given only for firm matches. Size tells how often a clone was seen (once, few, many) or the class of an expanded clone, and some rows leave it out.

cdr3_aa,cdr3_nt,v_call,j_call,d_call,clone_size
CASSYSDRGRDYTEAFF,TGTGCCAGCAGTTACTCAGACAGGGGCCGGGACTACACTGAAGCTTTCTTT,TRBV6-5,TRBJ1-1,TRBD1,.
CASSTPGGDDEQFF,TGTGCCAGCAGTACTCCAGGAGGGGACGATGAGCAGTTCTTC,TRBV5-4,TRBJ2-1,.,.
CSARKGHGSSETQYF,TGCAGTGCTAGAAAGGGACATGGGAGTTCGGAGACCCAGTACTTC,TRBV20-1,TRBJ2-5,.,.
CASSLATGGSGQYF,TGTGCCAGCAGCTTAGCGACAGGGGGCTCGGGGCAGTACTTC,TRBV11-2,TRBJ2-7,TRBD1,.
CASSLTSGGYEQFF,TGTGCCAGCAGCTTGACTAGCGGGGGATATGAGCAGTTCTTC,TRBV7-6,TRBJ2-1,TRBD2,.
CASSPPGVAGGALQFF,TGTGCCAGCAGCCCCCCGGGGGTAGCGGGAGGGGCTTTGCAGTTCTTC,TRBV7-2,TRBJ2-1,TRBD2,.
CASSQVSSSYEQYF,TGTGCCAGCAGCCAAGTCTCCAGCTCCTACGAGCAGTACTTC,TRBV3-1,TRBJ2-7,.,.
CSANPGAATDTQYF,TGCAGCGCAAACCCGGGTGCGGCCACAGATACGCAGTATTTT,TRBV29-1,TRBJ2-3,.,.
CASYPDRNTEAFF,TGTGCCAGCTATCCGGACAGGAACACTGAAGCTTTCTTT,TRBV18,TRBJ1-1,.,.
CASSLGIRGETQYF,TGTGCCAGCAGCTTAGGAATAAGGGGGGAGACCCAGTACTTC,TRBV7-2,TRBJ2-5,.,.
CASSLVPSGNTGELFF,TGTGCCAGCAGCTTAGTGCCTAGCGGAAACACCGGGGAGCTGTTTTTT,TRBV7-2,TRBJ2-2,TRBD2,.
CSVGRRARAEAFF,TGCAGCGTTGGAAGGAGGGCACGAGCTGAAGCTTTCTTT,TRBV29-1,TRBJ1-1,.,once
CATSDFGTGADTQYF,TGTGCCACCAGTGATTTCGGGACAGGGGCAGATACGCAGTATTTT,TRBV24-1,TRBJ2-3,TRBD1,once
CASRGTGINEKLFF,TGTGCCAGCAGAGGGACAGGGATTAACGAAAAACTGTTTTTT,TRBV12-3/TRBV12-4,TRBJ1-4,TRBD1,.
CASSQAGGGEEVIQYF,TGCGCCAGCAGCCAAGCGGGCGGAGGGGAAGAGGTCATTCAGTACTTC,TRBV4-1,TRBJ2-4,.,.
CASSSGGNTEAFF,TGTGCCAGCAGCTCCGGGGGGAACACTGAAGCTTTCTTT,TRBV7-9,TRBJ1-1,.,few